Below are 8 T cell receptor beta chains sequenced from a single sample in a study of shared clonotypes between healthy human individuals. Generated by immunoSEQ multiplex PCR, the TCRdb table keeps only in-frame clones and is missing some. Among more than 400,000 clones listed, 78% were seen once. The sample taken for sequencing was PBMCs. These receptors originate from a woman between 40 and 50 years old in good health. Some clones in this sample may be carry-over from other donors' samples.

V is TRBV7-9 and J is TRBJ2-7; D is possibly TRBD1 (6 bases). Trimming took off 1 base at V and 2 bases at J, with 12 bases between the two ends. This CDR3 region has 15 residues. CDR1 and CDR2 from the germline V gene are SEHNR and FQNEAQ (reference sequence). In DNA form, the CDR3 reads TGTGCCAGCAGCTTAGAGAGGGGGAGAGCCTACGAGCAGTACTTC. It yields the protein CASSLERGRAYEQYF.

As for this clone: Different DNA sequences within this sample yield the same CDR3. CDR3 nucleotide sequence: TGTGCCAGTAGTATTGGCAGGTCAAGGAATCAGCCCCAGCATTTT. It specifies CASSIGRSRNQPQHF. The chain carries TRBV19 and TRBJ1-5; D call uncertain. Germline assignment: CDR1 LNHDA and CDR2 SQIVND (reference sequence). The CDR3 totals 15 residues. Trimming left V 3 bases short and J 4 bases short, with 13 bases between.

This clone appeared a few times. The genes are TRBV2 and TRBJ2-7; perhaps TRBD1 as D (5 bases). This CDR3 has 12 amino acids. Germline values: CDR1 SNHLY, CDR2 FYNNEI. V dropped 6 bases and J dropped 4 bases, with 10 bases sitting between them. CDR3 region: CASRAGPYEQYF. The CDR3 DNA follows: TGTGCCAGCAGGGCAGGGCCGTACGAGCAGTACTTC.

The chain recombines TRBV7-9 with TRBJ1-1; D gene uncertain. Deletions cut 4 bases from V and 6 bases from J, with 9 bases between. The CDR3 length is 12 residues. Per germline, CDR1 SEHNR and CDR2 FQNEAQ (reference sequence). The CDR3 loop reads CASSSLAAEAFF. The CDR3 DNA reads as TGTGCCAGCAGCTCCTTGGCGGCTGAAGCTTTCTTT.

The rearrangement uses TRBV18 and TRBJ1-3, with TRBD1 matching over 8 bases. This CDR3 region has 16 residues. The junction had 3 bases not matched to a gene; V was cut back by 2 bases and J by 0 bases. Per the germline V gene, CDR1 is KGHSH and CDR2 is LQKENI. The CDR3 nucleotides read TGTGCCAGCTCACCAGTAGGGACAGGCTCTGGAAACACCATATATTTT. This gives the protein CASSPVGTGSGNTIYF.

Here the CDR3 DNA reads TGTGCCAGTAGTAGGACAGGGCGAGATACGCAGTATTTT. Protein sequence: CASSRTGRDTQYF. The J gene is TRBJ2-3, the V gene TRBV19, with TRBD1 matching over 8 bases. Germline lookup yields CDR1 LNHDA and CDR2 SQIVND (reference sequence). V lost 4 bases and J lost 5; bases outside the gene matches: 2. The CDR3 totals 13 residues.

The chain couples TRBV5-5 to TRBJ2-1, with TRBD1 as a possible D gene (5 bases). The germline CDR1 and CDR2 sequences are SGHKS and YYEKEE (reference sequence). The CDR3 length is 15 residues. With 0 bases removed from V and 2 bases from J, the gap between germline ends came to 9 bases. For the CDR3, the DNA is TGTGCCAGCAGCTTGGATTGGGGCGCCTACAATGAGCAGTTCTTC. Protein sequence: CASSLDWGAYNEQFF.

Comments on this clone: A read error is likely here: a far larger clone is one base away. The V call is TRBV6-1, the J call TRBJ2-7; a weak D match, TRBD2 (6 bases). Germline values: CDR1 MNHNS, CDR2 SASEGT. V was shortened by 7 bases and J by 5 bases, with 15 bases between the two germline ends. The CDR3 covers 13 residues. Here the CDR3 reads CASMTGGDDEQYF. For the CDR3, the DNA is TGTGCCAGCATGACCGGAGGGGACGACGAGCAGTACTTC.